This T cell receptor (beta chain) was identified in a study of cytomegalovirus exposure and HLA in healthy donors. Study summary: There were under 140 million unique TCR beta sequences, drawn from approximately 190 million T cells, in an earlier analysis.

Vbeta (60) and Jbeta (13) primers were used in the PCR. Assay used: immunoSEQ multiplex PCR; TCRdb lists only in-frame clones, some missing. Among approximately 220,000 clones, roughly four fifths were seen once, and the ten largest hold roughly 0.22%. CDR3 length equals 15 residues. Trimming cost V 4 bases and J 2 bases, with 13 bases left between them. Germline V gene data show CDR1 as MNHNS and CDR2 as SASEGT. This rearrangement joins TRBV6-1 to TRBJ2-3, with D possibly being TRBD2 (5 bases). The sequence was obtained from a girl aged 2 to 10 in good health and CMV-seronegative. Sequencing was performed on PBMCs. CDR3: CASSVRVSLTDTQYF. CDR3 sequence (DNA): TGTGCCAGCAGTGTGCGGGTTTCCCTCACAGATACGCAGTATTTT.